The 10 T cell receptor beta chains below were found in one sample sequenced in a study of Graves' ophthalmopathy and Graves' hyperthyroidism. CDR3 regions of TCR beta were amplified from RNA transcripts. Scientists carried out first-round RT-PCR using HTBI primers and then a second-round multiplex PCR. TCRdb passed the multiplex PCR reads through MiXCR, listing each CDR3 protein once. This table has about 700,000 distinct CDR3 sequences, about two fifths appearing once. The sample comprised peripheral blood. The receptors shown here come from an adult man with Graves' ophthalmopathy.

This clonotype was picked up a small number of times. The rearrangement uses TRBV20-1 and TRBJ2-7; no definite D call. CDR3 length equals 13 residues. The V end lost 3 bases, the J end lost 3 bases, and 12 bases lay between the germline ends. Germline lookup yields CDR1 DFQATT and CDR2 SNEGSKA (reference sequence). This CDR3 reads CSAREIANYEQYF. Here the CDR3 DNA reads TGCAGTGCTAGGGAAATCGCCAACTACGAGCAGTACTTC.

This clonotype was detected ten times or more. The rearrangement links TRBV5-1 to TRBJ1-1, with 11 bases that match TRBD1. CDR1 is SGHRS, CDR2 YFSETQ, per germline. The CDR3 consists of 16 residues. The V segment lost 4 bases and the J segment 3 bases; nucleotides outside the gene matches: 8. In DNA, the CDR3 is TGCGCCAGCAGCATAGGACAGGGGGCGATTGACACTGAAGCTTTCTTT. This sequence encodes CASSIGQGAIDTEAFF.

This clonotype was counted between two and nine times. The chain combines TRBV6-6 with TRBJ1-1; no definite D call. Trimming stripped 0 bases from V and 5 bases from J, with 10 bases between. The CDR3 contains 14 residues. The germline gives CDR1 MNHNY, CDR2 SVGAGI (reference sequence). The CDR3 DNA reads as TGTGCCAGCAGTTACTCCGGATTTAGAACTGAAGCTTTCTTT. This codes for CASSYSGFRTEAFF.

This clonotype was seen a handful of times. This rearrangement joins TRBV25-1 to TRBJ2-3, with no clear D. V gave up 3 bases and J gave up 1 base, with 8 bases separating them. The length of the CDR3 is 14 residues. The germline CDR1 and CDR2 sequences are MGHDK and SYGVNS. CDR3 loop: CASSDPRGTDTQYF. The DNA for the CDR3 is TGTGCCAGCAGTGACCCCCGCGGCACAGATACGCAGTATTTT.

About this clonotype itself: A much larger clone lies a single base off, so this may be a read error. A read error is likely, as this CDR3 ends without the conserved phenylalanine or tryptophan. This chain connects TRBV9 to TRBJ1-2, with D perhaps matching TRBD1 (5 bases). The CDR3 extends over 14 amino acids. V was cut by 0 bases and J by 4 bases, with 10 bases left in between. Germline lookup yields CDR1 SGDLS and CDR2 YYNGEE. This chain's CDR3 is CASSVEGARYGYTL. CDR3 nucleotide sequence: TGTGCCAGCAGCGTAGAAGGGGCTCGCTATGGCTACACCCTC.

This clonotype has just a few counts. One base away lies a much larger clone, so this may be a sequencing read error. The chain employs TRBV11-2 and TRBJ2-7; 8 positions agree with TRBD1. Germline CDR1 and CDR2: SGHAT and FQNNGV. The CDR3 sequence is 13 residues long. Losses at the gene ends were 4 bases for V and 3 bases for J; bases not matched to a gene: 2. The CDR3 nucleotides read TGTGCCAGCAGCTGGGACAGGCTCTACGAGCAGTACTTC. This encodes CASSWDRLYEQYF.

V gene TRBV11-3 combines with J gene TRBJ2-7; D may match TRBD1 or TRBD2 (5 bases each). CDR3 size: 15 residues. V was shortened by 1 base and J by 1 base, with 11 bases between the two germline ends. Germline lookup yields CDR1 SGHNT and CDR2 YENEEA. The CDR3, as DNA: TGTGCCAGCAGCTTAGGGGGGAGAAAATCCTACGAGCAGTACTTC. Residues: CASSLGGRKSYEQYF. Complete variable domain (other parts from reference TRBV11-3 and TRBJ2-7): EAGVVQSPRYKIIEKKQPVAFWCNPISGHNTLYWYLQNLGQGPELLIRYENEEAVDDSQLPKDRFSAERLKGVDSTLKIQPAELGDSAVYLCASSLGGRKSYEQYFGPGTRLTVT.

This clonotype has a handful of counts. One junction end disagrees with the germline gene, perhaps due to a read error. The chain joins TRBV10-3 to TRBJ1-5; the D is unclear. The germline V gene has CDR1 ENHRY and CDR2 SYGVKD. The CDR3 totals 13 residues. Here the CDR3 reads CASSYGVDQPQHF. CDR3 DNA: TGTGCCAGCAGTTACGGGGTGGATCAGCCCCAGCATTTT.

This clonotype has ten or more counts. The CDR3 loop is CASSVAPEDEQYF. The CDR3 nucleotides are TGTGCCAGCAGCGTAGCTCCGGAGGACGAGCAGTACTTC. This sequence joins TRBV9 and TRBJ2-7, with a tentative D call TRBD2 (5 bases). The CDR3 runs to 13 residues. The germline V gene encodes CDR1 SGDLS and CDR2 YYNGEE. Trimming left V 0 bases short and J 5 bases short, with 9 bases between.

This clonotype was detected a few times. The J gene is TRBJ2-5, the V gene TRBV5-1; the D gene is possibly TRBD2 (6 bases). Trimming took 3 bases from V and 0 from J, leaving 15 bases between them. The germline CDR1 and CDR2 sequences are SGHRS and YFSETQ. The CDR3 runs 16 residues. The CDR3 sequence: CASSSGIGGYQETQYF. The CDR3 DNA is TGCGCCAGCAGCTCGGGAATTGGAGGGTACCAAGAGACCCAGTACTTC.